The text below deals with one TCR beta chain. Its specificity is not known. This record belongs to a study of identical twins. Study observations and caveats: Models underestimated how often monozygotic twins shared out-of-frame TCR alpha.

The V segment lost 5 bases and the J segment 6 bases; nucleotides outside the gene matches: 12. The CDR3 is made up of 17 amino acids. Germline CDR1 reads SEHNR; CDR2 reads FQNEAQ (reference sequence). Among all donors, each was a healthy Caucasian. TCRdb re-called the 5' RACE reads with MiXCR, one entry per CDR3 protein. The table lists roughly 710,000 distinct CDR3 sequences, 5.5% to 6.5% of them singletons. V is TRBV7-9 and J is TRBJ2-3, with 12 bases lining up with TRBD2. The sequence came from a young man in good health. What was sequenced was naive T cells sorted from blood. This CDR3 is CASSPGRGLAGKDTQYF. CDR3 DNA sequence: TGTGCCAGCAGCCCCGGGAGGGGACTAGCGGGCAAGGATACGCAGTATTTT. The full variable domain, completed using reference TRBV7-9 and TRBJ2-3, is DTGVSQNPRHKITKRGQNVTFRCDPISEHNRLYWYRQTLGQGPEFLTYFQNEAQLEKSRLLSDRFSAERPKGSFSTLEIQRTEQGDSAMYLCASSPGRGLAGKDTQYFGPGTRLTVL.